These 20 T cell receptor beta chains were sequenced from one sample in a study of vaccination effects on CD4 cells after COVID-19. Antigen specificity for these receptors is unknown. Cultured cells yielded isolated CD4+ T cells after approximately nine days. Participants each got two BNT162b2 or mRNA-1273 vaccine doses. This table comes from immunoSEQ multiplex PCR, and its TCRdb copy is limited to in-frame clones, with some not included. The data show 40,000 to 45,000 clones, with about 62% seen just once and 6.5% to 8.5% held by the top ten. Sample: CD4+ T cells from PBMCs cultured without peptide, taken after COVID-19 vaccination. Receptors originate from a human donor who received a COVID-19 vaccine.

There are a few counts of this clone. The V call is TRBV2, the J call TRBJ1-4; D uncertain. Germline loops: CDR1 SNHLY, CDR2 FYNNEI. Trimming stripped 6 bases from V and 7 bases from J, with 6 bases between. The CDR3 extends over 11 amino acids. CDR3 in amino acids: CASRGSEKLFF. In DNA, the CDR3 is TGTGCCAGCAGGGGAAGTGAAAAACTGTTTTTT. Full variable domain (outside the CDR3, taken from reference TRBV2 and TRBJ1-4): EPEVTQTPSHQVTQMGQEVILRCVPISNHLYFYWYRQILGQKVEFLVSFYNNEISEKSEIFDDQFSVERPDGSNFTLKIRSTKLEDSAMYFCASRGSEKLFFGSGTQLSVL.

This clone occurred once. The chain links TRBV2 to TRBJ2-5, with TRBD1 matching over 9 bases. The CDR3 is 16 amino acids. The trim removed 5 bases at V and 2 bases at J, leaving 9 bases unmatched. CDR1 is SNHLY and CDR2 is FYNNEI in the germline V gene. CDR3 region: CASSPRIGTGQETQYF. The CDR3 DNA sequence: TGTGCCAGCAGTCCAAGAATTGGGACAGGGCAAGAGACCCAGTACTTC.

The chain couples TRBV19 to TRBJ2-1, with TRBD2 matching 14 bases. Germline V CDR1 and CDR2: LNHDA, SQIVND (reference sequence). The CDR3 contains 16 residues. J gave up 8 bases and V 6 bases, and 9 bases lay outside the gene matches. CDR3 nucleotide sequence: TGTGCCAGTAGATCCTGGACTAGCGGGAGGTACCATGAGCAGTTCTTC. Encoded protein: CASRSWTSGRYHEQFF.

This chain uses TRBV5-1 with TRBJ2-3; D is undetermined. Germline loops: CDR1 SGHRS, CDR2 YFSETQ. Trimming took off 0 bases at V and 2 bases at J, with 7 bases between the two ends. The CDR3 totals 14 residues. The CDR3 region has the DNA TGCGCCAGCAGCTTGGGGGGTGACACAGATACGCAGTATTTT. It is translated as CASSLGGDTDTQYF. The whole variable domain, filled in from reference TRBV5-1 and TRBJ2-3, reads KAGVTQTPRYLIKTRGQQVTLSCSPISGHRSVSWYQQTPGQGLQFLFEYFSETQRNKGNFPGRFSGRQFSNSRSEMNVSTLELGDSALYLCASSLGGDTDTQYFGPGTRLTVL.

This clone was detected only once. The V gene is TRBV5-1, the J gene TRBJ1-4, with TRBD1 as a possible D gene (6 bases). V was pared by 4 bases and J by 8 bases, with 18 bases between. Germline assignment: CDR1 SGHRS and CDR2 YFSETQ. The CDR3 extends over 15 amino acids. This chain's CDR3 is CASSPYGGLGEKLFF. The CDR3 nucleotides are TGCGCCAGCAGCCCGTACGGGGGGCTAGGGGAAAAACTGTTTTTT.

V is TRBV14 and J is TRBJ2-5; weak D call: TRBD2 (6 bases). Germline lookup yields CDR1 SGHDN and CDR2 FVKESK. This CDR3 has 17 residues. V was cut by 0 bases and J by 0 bases, with 14 bases left in between. CDR3 nucleotides: TGTGCCAGCAGCCAAGATCGGTTGGGGACTTACCAAGAGACCCAGTACTTC. It is translated as CASSQDRLGTYQETQYF.

The chain employs TRBV27 and TRBJ2-3, with 10 bases lining up with TRBD1. V was pared by 3 bases and J by 1 base, with 4 bases of the junction left unmatched. CDR1 MNHEY and CDR2 SMNVEV come from the germline V gene (reference sequence). The CDR3 covers 16 residues. The CDR3 nucleotides read TGTGCCAGCAGTTTCTGGGGGACAGGGGGCACAGATACGCAGTATTTT. This sequence encodes CASSFWGTGGTDTQYF.

The chain uses TRBV11-2 and TRBJ1-2; 7 bases are a match to TRBD1. The junction had 9 bases not matched to a gene; V was cut back by 1 base and J by 1 base. Germline V lookup: CDR1 SGHAT, CDR2 FQNNGV. There are 17 residues in the CDR3. The CDR3 reads CASSLGLGQFSNYGYTF. The DNA of the CDR3 is TGTGCCAGCAGCTTAGGGCTGGGACAGTTTAGTAACTATGGCTACACCTTC.

The V call is TRBV10-3, the J call TRBJ1-1; a possible D gene is TRBD1 (6 bases). This CDR3 contains 15 residues. Trimming cost V 7 bases and J 5 bases, with 20 bases left between them. Germline CDR1 ENHRY, CDR2 SYGVKD. Here the CDR3 DNA reads TGTGCCATCAAGCGGGGGGCGTTTGAGGGAACTGAAGCTTTCTTT. The encoded protein is CAIKRGAFEGTEAFF.

The rearrangement uses TRBV6-5 and TRBJ1-4; no reliable D call. This CDR3 contains 15 residues. V was shortened by 6 bases and J by 0 bases, with 11 bases between the two germline ends. Germline loops: CDR1 MNHEY, CDR2 SVGAGI. CDR3 in DNA: TGTGCCAGCAGCCGCGGCGGGACAACTAATGAAAAACTGTTTTTT. This codes for CASSRGGTTNEKLFF.

The gene calls are TRBV11-2 and TRBJ2-5; 10 bases are shared with TRBD2. The CDR3 covers 18 residues. After removal of 5 bases from V and 0 bases from J, the junction contained 12 bases not matched to a gene. CDR1 is SGHAT, CDR2 FQNNGV, per germline. Written as DNA, the CDR3 is TGTGCCAGCAGCCTATGGGGATGGCTAGCGGGAGACCAAGAGACCCAGTACTTC. Translation gives CASSLWGWLAGDQETQYF.

This clone was seen a single time. Here the CDR3 DNA reads TGCGCCAGCAGCTCTGAGGGAAACATTCAGTACTTC. Amino acid sequence: CASSSEGNIQYF. This chain uses TRBV5-1 with TRBJ2-4, with D possibly TRBD2 on 5 matching bases. The CDR3 runs to 12 residues. Germline-derived CDR1 and CDR2 are SGHRS and YFSETQ. Trimming left V 3 bases short and J 6 bases short, with 7 bases between.

This chain links TRBV10-2 with TRBJ2-6; 9 bases match TRBD1. This CDR3 region has 20 residues. Trimming at V came to 0 bases and at J to 4 bases, leaving 13 bases not matched to a gene. The germline CDR1 and CDR2 sequences are WSHSY and SAAADI. CDR3 sequence: CASSESRALQGARGANVLTF. CDR3 nucleotide sequence: TGCGCCAGCAGTGAGTCGAGAGCTCTACAGGGGGCGCGGGGGGCCAACGTCCTGACTTTC.

The genes are TRBV27 and TRBJ1-4; weak D call: TRBD1 (5 bases). With 8 bases removed from V and 4 bases from J, the gap between germline ends came to 23 bases. The CDR3 loop spans 17 amino acids. The germline gives CDR1 MNHEY, CDR2 SMNVEV (reference sequence). DNA of the CDR3: TGTGCCAGCGACTTGTGTGATCCGGGACCTAATAATGAAAAACTGTTTTTT. It codes for CASDLCDPGPNNEKLFF.

The V and J genes are TRBV9 and TRBJ1-2, with D possibly being TRBD1 (6 bases). The length of the CDR3 is 11 residues. Germline loops: CDR1 SGDLS, CDR2 YYNGEE. V gave up 2 bases and J gave up 10 bases, with 9 bases separating them. Written as DNA, the CDR3 is TGTGCCAGCAGCGTTAACAGGGACTACACCTTC. Protein sequence: CASSVNRDYTF.

This rearrangement joins TRBV4-2 to TRBJ1-1, with D unresolved. The CDR3 runs to 13 residues. Germline V gene lookup returns CDR1 LGHNA and CDR2 YNFKEQ. Trimming stripped 0 bases from V and 1 base from J, with 3 bases between. CDR3 nucleotide sequence: TGTGCCAGCAGCCAAGAGTCGAACACTGAAGCTTTCTTT. As protein: CASSQESNTEAFF.

This chain joins TRBV7-8 and TRBJ2-1, with a possible D match to TRBD2 (6 bases). V was shortened by 5 bases and J by 7 bases, with 18 bases between the two germline ends. Germline-derived CDR1 and CDR2 are SGHVS and FQNEAQ. This CDR3 is built from 15 residues. CDR3 residues: CASSAPGLPNNEQFF. For the CDR3, the DNA is TGTGCCAGCAGCGCCCCGGGACTTCCCAATAATGAGCAGTTCTTC.

This chain joins TRBV4-1 and TRBJ1-1; D is ambiguous. V shed 0 bases and J shed 1 base, with 9 bases lying between them. The CDR3 totals 15 residues. Germline V gives CDR1 MGHRA, CDR2 YSYEKL. This CDR3 reads CASSQDRAGNTEAFF. The DNA for the CDR3 is TGCGCCAGCAGCCAAGATCGGGCAGGGAACACTGAAGCTTTCTTT.

This clone was detected only once. The J gene is TRBJ2-2, the V gene TRBV3-1 (or the pseudogene TRBV3-2); a weak D match, TRBD2 (6 bases). Germline V gene data show CDR1 as LGHDT and CDR2 as YNNKEL (reference sequence). V lost 2 bases and J lost 5, with 15 bases in between. The CDR3 totals 16 residues. As DNA, the CDR3 is TGTGCCAGCAGCCAAAATGCTGGGACTGTGACCGGGGAGCTGTTTTTT. Its translation: CASSQNAGTVTGELFF.

The chain recombines TRBV3-1 (or the pseudogene TRBV3-2) with TRBJ2-7; tentatively, D is TRBD2 (6 bases). From germline, CDR1 is LGHDT and CDR2 YNNKEL (reference sequence). Trimming shortened V by 1 base and J by 4 bases, and 8 bases separated the two germline ends. This CDR3 has 13 residues. DNA for the CDR3: TGTGCCAGCAGCCAAGCGGGACTTTACGAGCAGTACTTC. It encodes CASSQAGLYEQYF.